These 29 T cell receptor beta chains originate from one sample sequenced in a study of T cell responses to AZD1222 COVID-19 vaccine. TCRdb keeps only in-frame clones here, not all; method: immunoSEQ multiplex PCR. This sample carries approximately 140,000 clones, around 94% of them seen once, and the ten largest clones take 0.95% to 1.5%. Here the sequenced sample was peripheral blood, taken on day 0 of AZD1222 vaccination. The receptors stem from an adult in good health.

The CDR3 spells CASSGGQVGARETQYF. In nucleotides, the CDR3 is TGCGCCAGCAGCGGAGGACAGGTGGGGGCTCGGGAGACCCAGTACTTC. The V gene is TRBV5-1, the J gene TRBJ2-5; TRBD1 matches at 7 bases. V shed 4 bases, J shed 5 bases, and the junction held 14 bases outside the gene matches. CDR1 SGHRS and CDR2 YFSETQ come from the germline V gene. The CDR3 runs to 16 residues.

The chain couples TRBV28 to TRBJ2-1, with D perhaps TRBD2 (6 bases). The length of the CDR3 is 15 residues. Germline V gene lookup returns CDR1 MDHEN and CDR2 SYDVKM. V lost 7 bases, J lost 0 bases, and 13 bases lay in between. CDR3 DNA sequence: TGTGCCAGCATCCTTAGCGGAAGCTCCTACAATGAGCAGTTCTTC. This gives the protein CASILSGSSYNEQFF. Supplemented by reference TRBV28 and TRBJ2-1, the full variable domain reads DVKVTQSSRYLVKRTGEKVFLECVQDMDHENMFWYRQDPGLGLRLIYFSYDVKMKEKGDIPEGYSVSREKKERFSLILESASTNQTSMYLCASILSGSSYNEQFFGPGTRLTVL.

The chain carries TRBV2 and TRBJ1-2; no reliable D call. Trimming shortened V by 8 bases and J by 4 bases, and 17 bases separated the two germline ends. The length of the CDR3 is 14 residues. Germline V gene lookup returns CDR1 SNHLY and CDR2 FYNNEI. In DNA form, the CDR3 reads TGTGCCAGCTGCAACCTTCCGGGAACCTATGGCTACACCTTC. Protein product: CASCNLPGTYGYTF.

J is TRBJ1-6 and V is TRBV6-5, with D uncertain. The CDR3 totals 15 residues. V lost 8 bases, J lost 0 bases, and 11 bases lay in between. Germline V gene lookup returns CDR1 MNHEY and CDR2 SVGAGI. CDR3 loop: CASGFQSSYNSPLHF. CDR3 nucleotide sequence: TGTGCCAGCGGATTCCAAAGCTCCTATAATTCACCCCTCCACTTT.

This chain joins TRBV5-1 and TRBJ2-7, with 8 positions matching TRBD1. The trim removed 4 bases at V and 2 bases at J, leaving 8 bases unmatched. This CDR3 comprises 15 residues. Germline CDR1 SGHRS, CDR2 YFSETQ. CDR3: CASSLGQGLTYEQYV. CDR3 coding DNA: TGCGCCAGCAGCCTTGGACAGGGCCTTACCTACGAGCAGTACGTC.

The chain combines TRBV7-2 with TRBJ1-2; D is ambiguous. The CDR3 extends over 13 amino acids. V was clipped by 2 bases and J by 0 bases, with 4 bases between them. Germline loops: CDR1 SGHTA, CDR2 FQGNSA. The CDR3 DNA reads as TGTGCCAGCAGCTTAACATCTAACTATGGCTACACCTTC. Its protein is CASSLTSNYGYTF.

The gene calls are TRBV7-2 and TRBJ2-3; tentative D call: TRBD1 (5 bases). Trimming shortened V by 3 bases and J by 4 bases, and 11 bases separated the two germline ends. The CDR3 sequence is 14 residues long. The germline gives CDR1 SGHTA, CDR2 FQGNSA. The CDR3 sequence is CASSFLRGADTQYF. In DNA, the CDR3 is TGTGCCAGCAGCTTCTTAAGGGGCGCAGATACGCAGTATTTT.

This chain uses TRBV2 with TRBJ2-5; perhaps TRBD2 as D (6 bases). CDR3 length: 15 residues. Deletions cut 6 bases from V and 4 bases from J, with 18 bases between. The germline gives CDR1 SNHLY, CDR2 FYNNEI. The CDR3 protein is CASREGFIPPETQYF. The DNA of the CDR3 is TGTGCCAGCAGGGAGGGGTTCATACCCCCAGAGACCCAGTACTTC.

The rearrangement uses TRBV5-1 and TRBJ2-5; no clear D. Germline values: CDR1 SGHRS, CDR2 YFSETQ. V lost 6 bases and J lost 3, with 15 bases in between. This CDR3 has 14 residues. This CDR3 is CASNEPDGKETQYF. As DNA, the CDR3 is TGCGCCAGCAACGAACCGGACGGAAAAGAGACCCAGTACTTC.

By frequency in the sample, this clone is medium-sized. J is TRBJ2-1 and V is TRBV6-4; TRBD2 agrees at 12 bases. This CDR3 is 15 amino acids long. V lost 3 bases to trimming and J lost 9 bases; unmatched junction nucleotides: 6. Germline CDR1 and CDR2: MRHNA and SNTAGT. CDR3 bases: TGTGCCAGCAGTGAACGGACTAGCGGGGCGGGTGAGCAGTTCTTC. Amino acid sequence: CASSERTSGAGEQFF.

This chain connects TRBV7-6 to TRBJ1-1, with a weak D call TRBD1 (6 bases). Trimming stripped 5 bases from V and 1 base from J, with 11 bases between. From germline, CDR1 is SGHVS and CDR2 FNYEAQ. CDR3 length: 14 residues. The CDR3 DNA reads as TGTGCCAGCAGCGCCGGGACATCGAACACTGAAGCTTTCTTT. Translation: CASSAGTSNTEAFF.

This clone was recorded only once. This rearrangement joins TRBV24-1 to TRBJ2-7, with D possibly called TRBD1 or TRBD2 (6 bases each). Trimming removed 3 bases from V and 3 bases from J, with 17 bases in between. The germline gives CDR1 KGHDR, CDR2 SFDVKD. The CDR3 contains 16 residues. CDR3 sequence reads: CATSDPGASLNYEQYV. Written as DNA, the CDR3 is TGTGCCACCAGTGATCCGGGGGCTTCTTTGAACTACGAGCAGTACGTC.

This chain uses TRBV2 with TRBJ2-3, with 9 bases fitting TRBD2. This CDR3 region has 14 residues. The germline CDR1 and CDR2 sequences are SNHLY and FYNNEI. J was trimmed by 5 bases and V by 7 bases; bases with no gene match: 7. The CDR3 here is CASTGGGAQDTQYF. In DNA form, the CDR3 reads TGTGCCAGCACGGGCGGGGGGGCCCAAGATACGCAGTATTTT.

The V gene is TRBV7-5, the J gene TRBJ1-1. TRBV7-5 is shown as a pseudogene. The CDR3 spans 12 residues. In DNA, the CDR3 is TGTGTCAGAAGCCCGCGGGAGTCTTGGGCTTTCTTT. Translation: CVRSPRESWAFF.

This clone came up once. This chain connects TRBV7-2 to TRBJ1-1, with 8 bases fitting TRBD1. Looked up from germline, CDR1 is SGHTA and CDR2 is FQGNSA. V trimming: 9 bases; J trimming: 4 bases; junction bases outside the gene matches: 13. The CDR3 length is 15 residues. CDR3 sequence (DNA): TGTGCCAGAAGGGGGCAGGGGGCGGAGGGCACTGAAGCTTTCTTT. It specifies CARRGQGAEGTEAFF.

The chain couples TRBV3-1 (or the pseudogene TRBV3-2) to TRBJ2-1; no clear D. The CDR3 is made up of 14 amino acids. Germline CDR1 and CDR2: LGHDT and YNNKEL (reference sequence). The ends were cut back, 0 bases at V and 5 bases at J, with 8 bases in the middle. DNA of the CDR3: TGTGCCAGCAGCCAAGATGCCAGCAACAATGAGCAGTTCTTC. Residues: CASSQDASNNEQFF.

The V call is TRBV29-1, the J call TRBJ1-1; D uncertain. Germline loops: CDR1 SQVTM, CDR2 ANQGSEA. Between the trimmed V and J ends, which lost 4 bases and 5 bases, there was a span of 11 bases. The CDR3 loop spans 12 amino acids. CDR3 protein: CSVGEVLTEAFF. The CDR3 DNA follows: TGCAGCGTTGGGGAGGTGCTGACTGAAGCTTTCTTT.

The genes are TRBV29-1 and TRBJ2-2; 12 positions agree with TRBD2. Germline trimming cut 6 bases from V and 0 bases from J; bases unmatched to any gene: 11. CDR3 size: 18 residues. Germline V gene data show CDR1 as SQVTM and CDR2 as ANQGSEA. The CDR3 DNA follows: TGCAGCGTACTCCGTGGGACTAGCGGGCTAGCGAACACCGGGGAGCTGTTTTTT. Its protein product is CSVLRGTSGLANTGELFF.

The rearrangement uses TRBV14 and TRBJ2-1; possibly TRBD1 for D (5 bases). Germline loops: CDR1 SGHDN, CDR2 FVKESK. This CDR3 has 16 amino acids. V dropped 3 bases and J dropped 2 bases, with 14 bases sitting between them. The CDR3 here is CASSHLSGAAYNEQFF. The DNA for the CDR3 is TGTGCCAGCAGCCATCTTAGTGGGGCAGCCTACAATGAGCAGTTCTTC.

The genes are TRBV28 and TRBJ1-2; tentatively, D is TRBD1 (5 bases). The V gene lost 2 bases and the J gene lost 6 bases, with 19 bases spanning the gap. The CDR3 sequence is 16 residues long. Germline-derived CDR1 and CDR2 are MDHEN and SYDVKM. CDR3 bases: TGTGCCAGCAGTTTACCCCAAAGTGTGGGGGTCCATGGCTACACCTTC. Its protein product is CASSLPQSVGVHGYTF.

V usage is TRBV11-1 and J usage is TRBJ1-1, with D uncertain. Per the germline V gene, CDR1 is SGHAT and CDR2 is FQDESV (reference sequence). Trimming pared 3 bases from V and 1 base from J, leaving 6 bases between. The CDR3 covers 13 residues. CDR3 residues: CASSFNRNTEAFF. CDR3 bases: TGTGCCAGCAGCTTTAACAGGAACACTGAAGCTTTCTTT.

The chain joins TRBV3-1 (or the pseudogene TRBV3-2) to TRBJ1-6; D is uncertain. The V end was cut by 3 bases, the J end by 11 bases, with 11 bases between. This CDR3 is 13 amino acids long. The germline V gene has CDR1 LGHDT and CDR2 YNNKEL (reference sequence). The CDR3 sequence is CASSHSEGTPLHF. The CDR3 DNA reads as TGTGCCAGCAGCCATAGTGAGGGTACACCCCTCCACTTT.

This chain uses TRBV18 with TRBJ2-3; unclear D gene. The germline V gene encodes CDR1 KGHSH and CDR2 LQKENI. V dropped 2 bases and J dropped 4 bases, with 7 bases sitting between them. This CDR3 contains 13 residues. The CDR3, as DNA: TGTGCCAGCTCACCAGGAGTGGCAGATACGCAGTATTTT. Amino acid sequence: CASSPGVADTQYF.

This clone occurred once. CDR3 in DNA: TGTGCCAGGAGACAGGGGTTCTACGAGCAGTACGTC. Amino acid sequence: CARRQGFYEQYV. This chain connects TRBV27 to TRBJ2-7, with 8 positions matching TRBD1. J was trimmed by 3 bases and V by 9 bases; bases with no gene match: 4. This CDR3 spans 12 amino acids. CDR1 MNHEY and CDR2 SMNVEV come from the germline V gene (reference sequence).

In this sample, this clone turned up once. CDR3 nucleotides: TGTGCCAGCAGCTTAGCTACGGACGGGGACCCCCAGCATTTT. Translated, it gives CASSLATDGDPQHF. This chain connects TRBV7-8 to TRBJ1-5; D is perhaps TRBD1 (5 bases). V was trimmed by 0 bases and J by 10 bases, leaving 13 bases between them. Germline values: CDR1 SGHVS, CDR2 FQNEAQ. The CDR3 totals 14 residues.

The rearrangement links TRBV9 to TRBJ1-2; unclear D gene. V was trimmed by 4 bases and J by 7 bases, leaving 14 bases between them. The CDR3 runs to 13 residues. Looked up from germline, CDR1 is SGDLS and CDR2 is YYNGEE. As DNA, the CDR3 is TGTGCCAGCAGCTTCACGGTATTGAGTGGCTACACCTTC. Protein: CASSFTVLSGYTF.

V gene TRBV7-2 combines with J gene TRBJ1-5, with D perhaps matching TRBD1 (6 bases). Germline V gene lookup returns CDR1 SGHTA and CDR2 FQGNSA. The CDR3 sequence is 16 residues long. V dropped 5 bases and J dropped 0 bases, with 14 bases sitting between them. CDR3 in DNA: TGTGCCAGCAGCCCTCCCGGGGGGCTTAGCAATCAGCCCCAGCATTTT. Amino acid sequence: CASSPPGGLSNQPQHF.

This chain links TRBV5-1 with TRBJ2-2; 8 nucleotides agree with TRBD2. CDR3 length equals 17 residues. The germline gives CDR1 SGHRS, CDR2 YFSETQ. The V gene end was trimmed by 0 bases and the J gene end by 2 bases; junction bases not matched to a gene: 6. For the CDR3, the DNA is TGCGCCAGCAGCTTGGGTCCCGCGGGGGGAAACACCGGGGAGCTGTTTTTT. It translates to CASSLGPAGGNTGELFF. The full variable domain, with the rest looked up from reference TRBV5-1 and TRBJ2-2, is KAGVTQTPRYLIKTRGQQVTLSCSPISGHRSVSWYQQTPGQGLQFLFEYFSETQRNKGNFPGRFSGRQFSNSRSEMNVSTLELGDSALYLCASSLGPAGGNTGELFFGEGSRLTVL.

This clone was found once. The genes are TRBV9 and TRBJ1-4; 7 bases are a match to TRBD1. With V trimmed by 3 bases and J by 6 bases, 8 bases remained unmatched. In germline, CDR1 is SGDLS, CDR2 YYNGEE. The CDR3 totals 15 residues. Here the CDR3 reads CASSAGTASYEKLFF. The CDR3 region has the DNA TGTGCCAGCAGCGCCGGGACAGCTTCTTATGAAAAACTGTTTTTT. Variable domain in full (rest from reference TRBV9 and TRBJ1-4): DSGVTQTPKHLITATGQRVTLRCSPRSGDLSVYWYQQSLDQGLQFLIQYYNGEERAKGNILERFSAQQFPDLHSELNLSSLELGDSALYFCASSAGTASYEKLFFGSGTQLSVL.